Sequencing of this T cell receptor beta chain was carried out in a study of shared clonotypes between healthy human individuals. Findings of the study overall: What naive subsets generally showed was a larger estimated richness than memory subsets showed.

CDR1 and CDR2 (germline): SSHAT, FNYEAQ (reference sequence). The CDR3 length is 16 residues. In its sample, this clone was seen once. The antigen is not known. The junction shows a germline mismatch at one end, possibly a read error. Each cell subset's genomic DNA was divided evenly among several immunoSEQ plates. Authors' methods: Because ImmunoSEQ provided only junction sequences with no quality scores, the filtering differed. Repertoires were generated with immunoSEQ multiplex PCR, while TCRdb's copy carries only in-frame clones and drops some. The V and J calls and clone size are taken from that table; D and trimming were inferred from the DNA. Among 1.4 million to 1.5 million clones, around 97% were seen once, and the ten largest hold 1% to 1.5%.

The chain couples TRBV7-7 to TRBJ2-1; TRBD2 aligns across 12 bases. The source is a man aged 30 to 39 in good health. The sample taken for sequencing was naive CD4+ T cells sorted from blood. Subset indicated: CD45RA+ positively selected. Here the CDR3 DNA reads TGTGCTAGCAGCCAGGGACTAGCGGGTACTTACAATGAGCAGTTCTTC. It codes for CASSQGLAGTYNEQFF.